This TCR beta chain derives from a study of T cell responses to AZD1222 COVID-19 vaccine (dated by TCRdb to the early 2020s). With regard to the full study: A total of 233 trial participants underwent TCR sequencing, of whom about 210 had received two doses of AZD1222 and roughly 26 had received two doses of the MenACWY control vaccine. Enrollment into the trials was organized by age into subgroups of 18-55, 56-69 and 70-plus years, and those subgroups contained approximately 150, 30 and 60 TCR-sequenced participants, respectively. Study-wide findings and limitations: Vaccine-associated CD4 TCRs spanned the whole spike protein, with dominant responses in regions 160-218 and 743-854. Participants were mostly white British, with more females than males. The authors suggested clonal diversity may have been underestimated. Reportedly, close to half of the unique spike-specific TCRs recognized epitopes lying outside the regions that are mutated in the B.1.351 and B.1.1.7 variants. After two AZD1222 doses, both the breadth and the depth of spike-specific TCRs were significantly higher than at day 0 and than in MenACWY recipients. The 56-69-year group was small, and its depth increase did not reach significance, likely because of low power. No day 14 peak-response samples were available, so repertoires were characterized only after the peak T cell response. Only five to seven AZD1222 recipients were SARS-CoV-2 seropositive at baseline, limiting conclusions about previously exposed vaccinees.

The CDR3, cysteine through phenylalanine, is 14 amino acids long. Only the CDR3 part of the read is kept: 42 bases, read in frame from the first base. The trim is 1 base for V and 4 bases for J, with a gap of 11 bases between the germline ends. From a lookup of the germline V gene, CDR1 and CDR2 are SGHDT and YYEEEE. As to this clone: Which antigen it targets is not known. Base qualities are not provided; no much larger clone lies one nucleotide away.

The sample's time point, from its label and the paper: about 28 days (+/-7) after the second vaccine dose. AZD1222 recipients given second doses at about 4 weeks or at about 12 weeks were pooled, since spike-specific TCR depth and breadth were not found to differ between the two schedules. Samples from vaccinated people were obtained from the UK trials COV001 and COV002, which included a single-blind randomized controlled phase 2/3 trial of AZD1222 (ChAdOx1 nCoV-19) in healthy adults. For TCRbeta chain sequencing, PBMC samples were collected from trial participants at day 0 and at day 28 after the second dose. The CDR3 regions of human TCRbeta chains were analyzed by immunosequencing. In the original analysis: Repertoire TCRs were matched against a reference library of SARS-CoV-2-specific TCRs generated with the MIRA antigen-specificity platform. Breadth meant the fraction of unique TCRs that were SARS-CoV-2-associated, whereas depth meant the fraction of total T cells that were SARS-CoV-2-associated. Using the MIRA data, each spike-specific TCR was assigned both to the spike region to which the TCR was reactive and to a CD4 or CD8 class. Log10-transformed breadth and depth values were compared by one-way ANOVA with Sidak's multiple comparisons tests. TCRdb carries this immuneACCESS record with in-frame sequences only. Its versions omit some clonotypes, under half of them owing to an unresolved V gene in the studies checked, with the rest unexplained. The V and J calls and the clone size are those of that table, but D and trimming were determined from the DNA. This sample gives 70,000 to 100,000 clones in total; 75% to 90% of them show up just once. The leading ten clones occupy 3.4% of the sample.

The chain links TRBV5-6 with TRBJ1-2; a confident D gene designation cannot be given. The material was peripheral blood, obtained 28 days after the second AZD1222 dose. This sequence originates from an adult who received the AZD1222 COVID-19 vaccine. The bases read TGTGCCAGCAGCTTGCGTTCAGTCCTCTATGGCTACACCTTC. The translation is CASSLRSVLYGYTF.